This T cell receptor (beta chain) came from a study of post-analysis software for immune sequencing data. Overall study: Both relapsing-remitting and secondary progressive multiple sclerosis featured among the disease courses, as did progressive-relapsing multiple sclerosis.

The CDR3 is 14 residues long. The germline CDR1 and CDR2 sequences are MDHEN and SYDVKM. Trimming cost V 8 bases and J 3 bases; bases outside gene matches: 7. Comments on this clonotype: Its antigen is undetermined.

cDNA libraries of TCR beta carried unique molecular identifiers. From approximately 1 to 10 million T cells, roughly 530,000 cDNA molecules were obtained. MiXCR, run by TCRdb on the PCR reads, gives a single entry per CDR3 protein. The data contain about 770,000 distinct CDR3 sequences, roughly 46% of them seen just once; the ten biggest clones take up roughly 4.9%. Whole-study findings and limits: Same-batch samples co-clustered strongly by F measure. Significantly lower normalized Chao1 diversity was found in patients with multiple sclerosis relative to controls. Included in a set of five TRBV segments more frequent in patients than controls were TRBV5-6, TRBV5-1 and TRBV20-1.

This sequence originates from a girl aged 5-17 years with multiple sclerosis. V is TRBV28 and J is TRBJ2-4; 7 bases are a match to TRBD2. Sequencing was done on a sample of blood. CDR3 sequence (DNA): TGTGCCAGCGGGGGAGGGCGGGGCAAAAACATTCAGTACTTC. Its protein is CASGGGRGKNIQYF. Combining the CDR3 with reference TRBV28 and TRBJ2-4 gives the whole variable domain DVKVTQSSRYLVKRTGEKVFLECVQDMDHENMFWYRQDPGLGLRLIYFSYDVKMKEKGDIPEGYSVSREKKERFSLILESASTNQTSMYLCASGGGRGKNIQYFGAGTRLSVL.